This T cell receptor (beta chain) comes out of a study of cytomegalovirus exposure and HLA in healthy donors. Background on the study: A previous analysis identified approximately 110 million unique TCR beta sequences derived from about 180 million T cells. A data release that came early held 75 million to 85 million unique TCRs from HLA-typed donors.

The CDR3 sequence is 13 residues long. Germline-derived CDR1 and CDR2 are SGHNT and YYREEE (reference sequence). The V end lost 5 bases, the J end lost 4 bases, and 12 bases lay between the germline ends. This clone was counted many times. Its antigen remains unidentified. Both 60 Vbeta primers and 13 Jbeta primers went into the PCR. The table came from immunoSEQ multiplex PCR; TCRdb's copy has only in-frame clones and leaves some out. Among 150,000 to 200,000 clones, 65% to 80% were seen once, and the ten largest hold around 2.5%. Findings and caveats of the study: Earlier analysis yielded a pattern in which most TCR beta V segments were productive about 90% or about 30% of the time.

The V call is TRBV5-4, the J call TRBJ1-1; D is undetermined. Sequenced: PBMCs. This clonotype was obtained from a woman between 40 and 50 years old in good health and CMV-seropositive. The CDR3 loop is CASRNRESTEAFF. In DNA form, the CDR3 reads TGTGCCAGCAGAAACCGGGAGAGCACTGAAGCTTTCTTT.